This TCR beta chain emerged from a study of regulatory T cells in long-lasting Graves disease. Indicated time point: newly diagnosed GD, antithyroid drugs for less than 3 months. PBMC-derived RNA was used for the TCR library. This clonotype has at least ten counts. Investigators prepared the TCR beta libraries by applying iRepertoire HTBI primers and Arm-PCR of CDR3 regions. TCRdb re-called the multiplex PCR reads with MiXCR, one entry per CDR3 protein. Of more than 300,000 distinct CDR3 sequences in the sample, about 12% were seen once. V shed 3 bases and J shed 1 base, with 17 bases lying between them. This CDR3 contains 16 residues. The germline V gene has CDR1 SGDLS and CDR2 YYNGEE. A further study also used this sample, focusing on T cells in Graves' hyperthyroidism and ophthalmopathy. That study adds: An initial round of RT-PCR targeting the TCR CDR3 relied on the HTBI primer set. Most thyroid-expanded clonotypes above 0.001 were also found in blood.

This chain uses TRBV9 with TRBJ2-7; TRBD1 or TRBD2 may be the D gene (5 bases each). Source: peripheral blood mononuclear cells (PBMCs), taken at new diagnosis, from a patient treated with antithyroid drugs. The TCR sequence derives from a woman younger than 30 with Graves disease. The CDR3 DNA follows: TGTGCCAGCAGCGCTCGACTCCGGGACGGATCCTACGAGCAGTACTTC. Translating gives CASSARLRDGSYEQYF.